The 21 T cell receptor beta chains in this list originate from one sample, sequenced in a study of blood T cell repertoires in COVID-19. Sequenced by immunoSEQ multiplex PCR; TCRdb stores in-frame clones only, minus some. The data show about 98,000 clones, with 86% seen just once and 10% held by the top ten. The sample consisted of peripheral blood. These receptors all come from a man in his forties or fifties with acute or convalescent COVID-19.

This clone was seen a single time. This chain links TRBV19 with TRBJ1-4; D perhaps matches TRBD1 (5 bases). Germline assignment: CDR1 LNHDA and CDR2 SQIVND (reference sequence). The V end was cut by 10 bases, the J end by 5 bases, with 17 bases between. This CDR3 is built from 14 residues. CDR3 loop: CATKTGGENEKLFF. CDR3 coding DNA: TGTGCCACCAAAACGGGGGGGGAGAATGAAAAACTGTTTTTT. The whole variable domain, remainder taken from reference TRBV19 and TRBJ1-4, is DGGITQSPKYLFRKEGQNVTLSCEQNLNHDAMYWYRQDPGQGLRLIYYSQIVNDFQKGDIAEGYSVSREKKESFPLTVTSAQKNPTAFYLCATKTGGENEKLFFGSGTQLSVL.

The chain uses TRBV5-6 and TRBJ1-4; 9 bases fit TRBD1. The length of the CDR3 is 15 residues. J gave up 8 bases and V 5 bases, and 10 bases lay outside the gene matches. The germline CDR1 and CDR2 sequences are SGHDT and YYEEEE. CDR3 nucleotides: TGTGCCAGCAGGGGTACCGGGACAGGGAACGAAAAACTGTTTTTT. This codes for CASRGTGTGNEKLFF.

The chain is built from TRBV25-1 and TRBJ1-2; no firm D call. The V gene lost 5 bases and the J gene lost 5 bases, with 9 bases spanning the gap. Per germline, CDR1 MGHDK and CDR2 SYGVNS. There are 12 residues in the CDR3. The DNA of the CDR3 is TGTGCCAGCAGTAATCCGGGGTATGGCTACACCTTC. Protein: CASSNPGYGYTF.

V is TRBV7-8 and J is TRBJ2-2; 13 bases line up with TRBD2. The CDR3 consists of 17 residues. Germline CDR1 is SGHVS and CDR2 is FQNEAQ. The ends lost 5 bases at V and 0 bases at J; junction bases unmatched: 3. This CDR3 reads CASSRGTSGANTGELFF. The CDR3 DNA follows: TGTGCCAGCAGCCGTGGGACTAGCGGGGCGAACACCGGGGAGCTGTTTTTT.

The V and J genes are TRBV25-1 and TRBJ1-4; D possibly corresponds to TRBD1 (6 bases). This CDR3 has 16 amino acids. The germline V gene encodes CDR1 MGHDK and CDR2 SYGVNS. V was cut by 1 base and J by 5 bases, with 14 bases left in between. For the CDR3, the DNA is TGTGCCAGCAGTGAATTCATGGGGGACATCAATGAAAAACTGTTTTTT. Protein sequence: CASSEFMGDINEKLFF. Full variable domain (missing parts from reference TRBV25-1 and TRBJ1-4): EADIYQTPRYLVIGTGKKITLECSQTMGHDKMYWYQQDPGMELHLIHYSYGVNSTEKGDLSSESTVSRIRTEHFPLTLESARPSHTSQYLCASSEFMGDINEKLFFGSGTQLSVL.

V is TRBV2 and J is TRBJ2-7; D possibly corresponds to TRBD2 (5 bases). Looked up from germline, CDR1 is SNHLY and CDR2 is FYNNEI. Trimming shortened V by 4 bases and J by 5 bases, and 15 bases separated the two germline ends. The CDR3 has 14 amino acids. Here the CDR3 reads CASSGTYPSHEQYF. The DNA of the CDR3 is TGTGCCAGCAGTGGGACTTACCCTAGCCACGAGCAGTACTTC.

This chain connects TRBV19 to TRBJ2-7; 8 bases line up with TRBD2. The CDR3 is 16 amino acids. Per the germline V gene, CDR1 is LNHDA and CDR2 is SQIVND (reference sequence). With 6 bases clipped from V and 2 bases from J, the junction kept 12 bases outside the gene matches. The CDR3 loop reads CASRPRGLADTYEQYF. CDR3 in DNA: TGTGCCAGTAGGCCACGCGGACTAGCCGACACCTACGAGCAGTACTTC.

The genes are TRBV27 and TRBJ1-6; 8 nucleotides align to TRBD1. Per germline, CDR1 MNHEY and CDR2 SMNVEV (reference sequence). The CDR3 loop spans 15 amino acids. The V and J ends lost 7 bases and 2 bases, in that order; junction bases with no gene match: 4. DNA of the CDR3: TGTGCCAGCAAGGGACAGGCAGCCTATAATTCACCCCTCCACTTT. Residues: CASKGQAAYNSPLHF.

J is TRBJ1-2 and V is TRBV28; D might be TRBD1 (6 bases). Germline V gives CDR1 MDHEN, CDR2 SYDVKM. Between the trimmed V and J ends, which lost 2 bases and 7 bases, there was a span of 17 bases. The CDR3 is 15 residues long. The CDR3 coding sequence is TGTGCCAGCAGTTTACTCTTACAGGGCTATGGTGGCTACACCTTC. It specifies CASSLLLQGYGGYTF.

This clone was seen a handful of times. J is TRBJ1-4 and V is TRBV19; D is undetermined. The CDR3 has 16 residues. Germline V CDR1 and CDR2: LNHDA, SQIVND (reference sequence). The germline V and J ends were trimmed by 3 bases and 2 bases, with 13 bases remaining between them. The CDR3 DNA is TGTGCCAGTAGTATCTGGTTCCCGGGTACTAATGAAAAACTGTTTTTT. This sequence encodes CASSIWFPGTNEKLFF.

The J gene is TRBJ1-2, the V gene TRBV21-1; TRBD1, the table's D call, lacks a check against the DNA. TRBV21-1 is assigned pseudogene status. The CDR3 runs 17 residues. DNA for the CDR3: TGTGCCAGCAGCCCAGGAGAGGACAGGGTTTTTTGCTATGGCTACACCTTC. Its protein is CASSPGEDRVFCYGYTF.

The V and J genes are TRBV19 and TRBJ2-3; 9 bases are shared with TRBD2. Trimming removed 9 bases from V and 2 bases from J; junction bases left unmatched: 9. Germline lookup yields CDR1 LNHDA and CDR2 SQIVND (reference sequence). The CDR3 sequence is 15 residues long. The CDR3 reads CASSVGGRATDTQYF. The CDR3 DNA reads as TGTGCCAGCTCGGTTGGCGGGAGGGCCACAGATACGCAGTATTTT. Looking up the rest from reference TRBV19 and TRBJ2-3 gives the full variable domain: DGGITQSPKYLFRKEGQNVTLSCEQNLNHDAMYWYRQDPGQGLRLIYYSQIVNDFQKGDIAEGYSVSREKKESFPLTVTSAQKNPTAFYLCASSVGGRATDTQYFGPGTRLTVL.

The chain recombines TRBV3-1 (or the pseudogene TRBV3-2) with TRBJ2-7, with 12 bases lining up with TRBD1. The CDR3 has 16 residues. Germline V gives CDR1 LGHDT, CDR2 YNNKEL (reference sequence). The junction had 13 bases not matched to a gene; V was cut back by 4 bases and J by 9 bases. DNA of the CDR3: TGTGCCAGCAGCCCAACGCCGGGACAGGGGGCGGAGGGGCAGTACTTC. It is translated as CASSPTPGQGAEGQYF.

V is TRBV28 and J is TRBJ2-3, with 7 bases aligning to TRBD2. Germline V gives CDR1 MDHEN, CDR2 SYDVKM. V trimming: 5 bases; J trimming: 3 bases; junction bases outside the gene matches: 8. The CDR3 sequence is 15 residues long. CDR3 residues: CASSRTRPITDTQYF. CDR3 sequence (DNA): TGTGCCAGCAGTCGGACTAGGCCGATTACAGATACGCAGTATTTT.

The chain combines TRBV29-1 with TRBJ2-7; 11 nucleotides match TRBD1. The trim removed 1 base at V and 4 bases at J, leaving 3 bases unmatched. The CDR3 sequence is 14 residues long. Germline V CDR1 and CDR2: SQVTM, ANQGSEA. Here the CDR3 reads CSVEVRDRGYEQYF. CDR3 nucleotide sequence: TGCAGCGTTGAAGTACGGGACAGGGGGTACGAGCAGTACTTC.

The rearrangement uses TRBV9 and TRBJ1-3; D is undetermined. The length of the CDR3 is 16 residues. Germline lookup yields CDR1 SGDLS and CDR2 YYNGEE. Deletions cut 4 bases from V and 0 bases from J, with 14 bases between. DNA of the CDR3: TGTGCCAGCAGCTTCCGAGCGACGGACTCTGGAAACACCATATATTTT. Translating it yields CASSFRATDSGNTIYF.

V and J are TRBV2 and TRBJ1-5; no firm D call. The V gene's germline CDR1 is SNHLY and CDR2 FYNNEI. V lost 2 bases and J 2 bases, leaving 7 bases between the germline ends. The CDR3 totals 14 residues. The CDR3 spells CASSERVGNQPQHF. CDR3 nucleotide sequence: TGTGCCAGCAGTGAACGGGTCGGCAATCAGCCCCAGCATTTT.

This clone was seen a few times. V is TRBV18 and J is TRBJ1-1; the D gene is possibly TRBD1 (6 bases). The CDR3 sequence is 12 residues long. Germline CDR1 KGHSH, CDR2 LQKENI. Trimming took 5 bases from V and 8 from J, leaving 12 bases between them. CDR3 in amino acids: CASSEAGAEAFF. The CDR3 DNA reads TGTGCCAGCTCAGAGGCAGGGGCCGAAGCTTTCTTT. Complete variable domain (other parts from reference TRBV18 and TRBJ1-1): NAGVMQNPRHLVRRRGQEARLRCSPMKGHSHVYWYRQLPEEGLKFMVYLQKENIIDESGMPKERFSAEFPKEGPSILRIQQVVRGDSAAYFCASSEAGAEAFFGQGTRLTVV.

V gene TRBV19 combines with J gene TRBJ1-1, with D uncertain. CDR1 is LNHDA, CDR2 SQIVND, per germline (reference sequence). CDR3 length: 14 residues. V was shortened by 4 bases and J by 1 base, with 10 bases between the two germline ends. CDR3 in amino acids: CASSTGRWNTEAFF. The DNA for the CDR3 is TGTGCCAGTAGTACCGGGAGATGGAACACTGAAGCTTTCTTT.

V usage is TRBV19 and J usage is TRBJ2-1, with TRBD1 identical over 7 bases. The J segment lost 5 bases and the V segment lost 5 bases, leaving 15 bases of the junction unmatched. The CDR3 totals 17 residues. Germline V gene data show CDR1 as LNHDA and CDR2 as SQIVND (reference sequence). The CDR3 protein is CASSPREGAGAHNEQFF. The CDR3 DNA is TGTGCCAGTAGTCCGAGAGAGGGGGCCGGAGCACACAATGAGCAGTTCTTC.

The sample holds one count of this clone. The rearrangement uses TRBV12-3 or TRBV12-4 and TRBJ1-2, with TRBD1 as a possible D gene (5 bases). Trimming cost V 4 bases and J 2 bases, with 8 bases left between them. The CDR3 totals 13 residues. CDR3 in DNA: TGTGCCAGCAGTTCCGACAGAAACTATGGCTACACCTTC. Translating gives CASSSDRNYGYTF.